These 18 T cell receptor beta chains originate from one sample sequenced in a study of CD8 T cells in ankylosing spondylitis. TCRdb itself ran the 5' RACE reads through MiXCR, one entry per CDR3 protein. Here the sample spans roughly 700,000 distinct CDR3 sequences, under 20% being singletons. Study results and caveats: Seven to nine highly homologous variants formed a TCR beta motif that appeared characteristic of ankylosing spondylitis blood.

Antigens for these TCRs are unknown. Sequencing used blood, either unsorted or a sorted T cell fraction (not recorded which). The receptors stem from a male donor with ankylosing spondylitis.

There are many counts of this clonotype. At one boundary the junction diverges from the germline segment, which might be a read error. The J gene is TRBJ2-7, the V gene TRBV12-3 or TRBV12-4, with TRBD2 matching over 10 bases. This CDR3 has 14 amino acids. Here the CDR3 reads CASSKAGGSYEQYF. The DNA of the CDR3 is TGCGCCAGCAGCAAAGCGGGAGGGTCCTACGAGCAGTACTTC.

This clonotype was found a few times. The chain couples TRBV5-1 to TRBJ2-5; D gene uncertain. This CDR3 comprises 14 residues. V was clipped by 3 bases and J by 5 bases, with 14 bases between them. The V gene's germline CDR1 is SGHRS and CDR2 YFSETQ. CDR3 nucleotide sequence: TGCGCCAGCAGCTCTACGCCTCCAGCGGAGACCCAGTACTTC. Protein product: CASSSTPPAETQYF. Full variable domain (outside the CDR3, taken from reference TRBV5-1 and TRBJ2-5): KAGVTQTPRYLIKTRGQQVTLSCSPISGHRSVSWYQQTPGQGLQFLFEYFSETQRNKGNFPGRFSGRQFSNSRSEMNVSTLELGDSALYLCASSSTPPAETQYFGPGTRLLVL.

This chain connects TRBV6-1 to TRBJ2-2; 8 bases fit TRBD2. Per germline, CDR1 MNHNS and CDR2 SASEGT. The ends lost 6 bases at V and 4 bases at J; junction bases unmatched: 7. This CDR3 has 15 amino acids. CDR3 residues: CASRQASGSTGELFF. The CDR3 bases are TGTGCCAGCAGGCAGGCCAGCGGGAGCACCGGGGAGCTGTTTTTT.

This clonotype came up a few times. This sequence joins TRBV5-1 and TRBJ2-2; weak D call: TRBD1 (6 bases). Germline assignment: CDR1 SGHRS and CDR2 YFSETQ. Trimming took off 4 bases at V and 1 base at J, with 20 bases between the two ends. The CDR3 totals 18 residues. The CDR3 loop is CASSTMPSTGENTGELFF. DNA for the CDR3: TGCGCCAGCAGCACCATGCCGTCGACAGGAGAGAACACCGGGGAGCTGTTTTTT. The variable domain in full, completed from reference TRBV5-1 and TRBJ2-2, reads KAGVTQTPRYLIKTRGQQVTLSCSPISGHRSVSWYQQTPGQGLQFLFEYFSETQRNKGNFPGRFSGRQFSNSRSEMNVSTLELGDSALYLCASSTMPSTGENTGELFFGEGSRLTVL.

This clonotype occurred a few times. This sequence joins TRBV5-1 and TRBJ2-7; no definite D call. Germline assignment: CDR1 SGHRS and CDR2 YFSETQ. The V and J ends lost 9 bases and 0 bases respectively, with 16 bases between them. CDR3 size: 14 residues. The CDR3 spells CATSVAPASYEQYF. The CDR3 DNA reads as TGCGCCACCAGTGTTGCTCCCGCCTCCTACGAGCAGTACTTC.

This rearrangement joins TRBV20-1 to TRBJ2-3; possibly TRBD1 or TRBD2 for D (7 bases each). CDR3 length: 17 residues. With 4 bases removed from V and 0 bases from J, the gap between germline ends came to 20 bases. Germline V gene sequence: CDR1 DFQATT, CDR2 SNEGSKA (reference sequence). CDR3 DNA: TGCAGTGCTACTACTTCGGGGAGGGGGCGTAGCACAGATACGCAGTATTTT. The encoded protein is CSATTSGRGRSTDTQYF.

This clonotype occurred a few times. DNA of the CDR3: TGTGCCAGCAGTCACAAAATCGACATCACTGAAGCTTTCTTT. Translation: CASSHKIDITEAFF. The chain employs TRBV6-5 and TRBJ1-1, with D uncertain. The V gene lost 5 bases and the J gene lost 4 bases, with 14 bases spanning the gap. CDR1 is MNHEY, CDR2 SVGAGI, per germline. The CDR3 loop spans 14 amino acids.

This clonotype was observed a handful of times. The chain has TRBV4-1 and TRBJ2-1; TRBD2 agrees at 8 bases. Per the germline V gene, CDR1 is MGHRA and CDR2 is YSYEKL. The ends lost 4 bases at V and 6 bases at J; junction bases unmatched: 8. The CDR3 is 15 residues long. CDR3 residues: CASSLREGFANEQFF. Here the CDR3 DNA reads TGCGCCAGCAGCCTTCGGGAGGGTTTCGCCAATGAGCAGTTCTTC.

The chain has TRBV7-2 and TRBJ2-1; unclear D gene. V was shortened by 3 bases and J by 3 bases, with 9 bases between the two germline ends. This CDR3 is built from 14 residues. Germline loops: CDR1 SGHTA, CDR2 FQGNSA. The CDR3 bases are TGTGCCAGCAGCTTGGACGAGAACTACAATGAGCAGTTCTTC. It translates to CASSLDENYNEQFF.

The chain carries TRBV24-1 and TRBJ2-1; 11 bases align to TRBD2. CDR3 length: 16 residues. V lost 0 bases to trimming and J lost 5 bases; unmatched junction nucleotides: 2. From germline, CDR1 is KGHDR and CDR2 SFDVKD. CDR3 loop: CATSDLGTSGNNEQFF. DNA of the CDR3: TGTGCCACCAGTGATTTGGGGACTAGCGGTAACAATGAGCAGTTCTTC.

This clonotype has only a few counts. The rearrangement uses TRBV20-1 and TRBJ2-7; D remains unclear. The CDR3 is 16 residues long. Trimming left V 1 base short and J 0 bases short, with 16 bases between. Germline V CDR1 and CDR2: DFQATT, SNEGSKA (reference sequence). CDR3 residues: CSARGGGRPLSYEQYF. The CDR3 DNA follows: TGCAGTGCTAGAGGCGGCGGTCGACCCCTCTCCTACGAGCAGTACTTC.

This clonotype was seen a handful of times. This chain links TRBV6-1 with TRBJ2-2, with a possible D match to TRBD1 (5 bases). Germline V gene sequence: CDR1 MNHNS, CDR2 SASEGT. The CDR3 sequence is 13 residues long. V was cut by 3 bases and J by 7 bases, with 9 bases left in between. The CDR3 loop is CASSDLGVGELFF. Here the CDR3 DNA reads TGTGCCAGCAGTGATTTAGGGGTCGGGGAGCTGTTTTTT.

This chain joins TRBV27 and TRBJ1-3; unclear D gene. The length of the CDR3 is 16 residues. Germline assignment: CDR1 MNHEY and CDR2 SMNVEV (reference sequence). Trimming left V 6 bases short and J 0 bases short, with 15 bases between. CDR3 DNA sequence: TGTGCCAGCAGACCTTCGGGCGCTGGCTCTGGAAACACCATATATTTT. Translated: CASRPSGAGSGNTIYF.

This clonotype was seen repeatedly, ten times or more. The chain recombines TRBV5-6 with TRBJ2-7, with TRBD1 as a possible D gene (6 bases). V lost 4 bases to trimming and J lost 4 bases, with 9 bases between them. Germline V gives CDR1 SGHDT, CDR2 YYEEEE. The CDR3 has 12 amino acids. CDR3 DNA: TGTGCCAGCAGCCGGACAGATTACGAGCAGTACTTC. Translation gives CASSRTDYEQYF.

This clonotype was observed a handful of times. The chain links TRBV25-1 to TRBJ2-7, with 8 bases identical to TRBD1. The CDR3 spans 18 residues. Germline values: CDR1 MGHDK, CDR2 SYGVNS. V lost 4 bases to trimming and J lost 3 bases; unmatched junction nucleotides: 17. The CDR3 is CASSGLSYRWTGSYEQYF. In nucleotides, the CDR3 is TGTGCCAGCAGTGGGTTAAGTTATAGGTGGACAGGGAGCTACGAGCAGTACTTC.

This clonotype was seen a few times. J is TRBJ2-7 and V is TRBV18; 9 positions agree with TRBD2. CDR3 size: 15 residues. Germline V gene lookup returns CDR1 KGHSH and CDR2 LQKENI. Trimming took 3 bases from V and 6 from J; bases not matched to a gene: 9. The CDR3 DNA sequence: TGTGCCAGCTCACCCCCCCTTGCGGGAGGGGGCGAGCAGTACTTC. Protein: CASSPPLAGGGEQYF.

This chain joins TRBV5-1 and TRBJ2-7; tentative D call: TRBD1 (6 bases). Looked up from germline, CDR1 is SGHRS and CDR2 is YFSETQ. CDR3 size: 13 residues. The CDR3 sequence is CASTTDSRTRQYF. For the CDR3, the DNA is TGCGCTTCGACCACGGACAGCCGAACTAGGCAGTACTTC. Full variable domain (remainder filled in from reference TRBV5-1 and TRBJ2-7): KAGVTQTPRYLIKTRGQQVTLSCSPISGHRSVSWYQQTPGQGLQFLFEYFSETQRNKGNFPGRFSGRQFSNSRSEMNVSTLELGDSALYLCASTTDSRTRQYFGPGTRLTVT.

The sample holds a few counts of this clonotype. The rearrangement joins TRBV4-2 to TRBJ2-1, with 9 bases aligning to TRBD2. This CDR3 has 17 amino acids. Germline lookup yields CDR1 LGHNA and CDR2 YNFKEQ. The V gene end was trimmed by 6 bases and the J gene end by 10 bases; junction bases not matched to a gene: 19. CDR3 sequence reads: CASSPDGSAGGVLEQFF. Written as DNA, the CDR3 is TGTGCCAGCAGTCCCGACGGGTCTGCGGGAGGGGTTCTAGAGCAGTTCTTC.